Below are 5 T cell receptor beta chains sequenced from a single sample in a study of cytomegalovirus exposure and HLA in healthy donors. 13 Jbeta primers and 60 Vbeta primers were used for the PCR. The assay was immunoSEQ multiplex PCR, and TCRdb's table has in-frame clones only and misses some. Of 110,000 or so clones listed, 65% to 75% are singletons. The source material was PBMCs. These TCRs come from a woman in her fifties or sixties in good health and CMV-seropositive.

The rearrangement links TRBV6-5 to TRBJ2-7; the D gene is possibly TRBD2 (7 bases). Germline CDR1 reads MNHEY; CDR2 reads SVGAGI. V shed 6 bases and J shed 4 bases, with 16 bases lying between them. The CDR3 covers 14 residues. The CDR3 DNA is TGTGCCAGCAGCCGGCTTGCGGGGGCTTACGAGCAGTACTTC. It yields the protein CASSRLAGAYEQYF.

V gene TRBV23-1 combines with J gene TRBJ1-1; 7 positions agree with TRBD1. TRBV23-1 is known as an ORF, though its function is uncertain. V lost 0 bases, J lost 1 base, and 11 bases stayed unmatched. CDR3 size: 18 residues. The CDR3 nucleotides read TGCGCCAGCAGTCAATCGATAAATTCGGGGACAGAGAACACTGAAGCTTTCTTT. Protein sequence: CASSQSINSGTENTEAFF.

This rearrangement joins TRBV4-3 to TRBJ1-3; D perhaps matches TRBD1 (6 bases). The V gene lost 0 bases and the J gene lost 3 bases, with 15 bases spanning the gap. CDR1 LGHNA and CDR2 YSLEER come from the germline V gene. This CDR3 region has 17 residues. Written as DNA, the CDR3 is TGCGCCAGCAGCCAAGAGCCCCCGGACAGAGGTGGAAACACCATATATTTT. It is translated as CASSQEPPDRGGNTIYF.

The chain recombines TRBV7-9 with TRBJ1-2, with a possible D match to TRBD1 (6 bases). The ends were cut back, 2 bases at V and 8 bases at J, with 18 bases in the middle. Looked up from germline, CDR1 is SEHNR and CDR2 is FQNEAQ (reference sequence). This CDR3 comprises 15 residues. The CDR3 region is CASSLLHRDAEGYTF. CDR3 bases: TGTGCCAGCAGCTTACTCCACAGGGATGCGGAGGGCTACACCTTC.

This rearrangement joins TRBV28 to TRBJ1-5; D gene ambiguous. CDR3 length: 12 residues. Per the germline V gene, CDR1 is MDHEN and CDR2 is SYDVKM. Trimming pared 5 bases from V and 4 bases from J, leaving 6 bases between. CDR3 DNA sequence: TGTGCCAGCAGTCTAACGAATCAGCCCCAGCATTTT. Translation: CASSLTNQPQHF.